This note documents a single T cell receptor (beta chain) sequence. The target of this receptor is not known. It has no much larger one-base neighbor in the sample; base qualities were not kept. The sample originates from a study of Ad26.COV2.S vaccination and SARS-CoV-2 variants (dated by TCRdb to the early 2020s). For the study in its entirety: Donors in the vaccine arm were drawn from COV1001, a multicentre, randomized, double-blind, placebo-controlled phase I-IIa trial testing Ad26.COV2.S in healthy adults. Ad26.COV2.S was given intramuscularly at 5x10^10 or 1x10^11 viral particles, as a single shot or as two shots 56 days apart. Sequencing of the TCRbeta repertoire served to evaluate the specificity and breadth of SARS-CoV-2-reactive T cell receptors following Ad26.COV2.S vaccination. A total of some 30 samples were included in the TCR-sequenced set, comprising approximately 20 Ad26.COV2.S vaccine recipients, 5 placebo recipients and 8 SARS-CoV-2 convalescent individuals. Trial participants were randomized into five groups of five: low-dose or high-dose Ad26.COV2.S given once or twice, or placebo on both occasions. Investigators remained blinded to trial group allocation during experiments and outcome assessment.

The immunoSEQ Assay was the method used to sequence TCRbeta CDR3 regions. After extraction, genomic DNA underwent amplification by bias-controlled multiplex PCR, followed by high-throughput sequencing. In the paper's pipeline: To quantify the absolute abundance of every unique TCRbeta CDR3 region, sequences were collapsed and filtered. T cell fraction was estimated by normalizing TCRbeta template counts to usable DNA, with usable DNA measured through amplification of reference genes found in all nucleated cells. Repertoire TCRs were annotated as SARS-CoV-2-specific by exact matching of V gene, CDR3 amino acid sequence and J gene to a known reactive TCR set. The reference SARS-CoV-2 TCR set came from MIRA and was filtered for enrichment in COVID-19-positive ImmuneCODE repertoires, removing public or cross-reactive TCRs. Based on the MIRA antigens, annotated TCRs were further analysed at the level of specific ORF or position within ORF. Breadth was defined as the number of annotated unique rearrangements divided by the total number of unique productive rearrangements, and depth was defined as the summed frequency of the annotated unique rearrangements. Two-sided Wilcoxon rank-sum tests were used to compare TCR breadth between groups. This is the immuneACCESS table as TCRdb keeps it, with only in-frame sequences that have V and J called. A part of the clones is gone; compared with another copy, unresolved V genes explain less than half, and the rest is unexplained. V, J and clone size derive from that table, while D and trimming were established from the DNA sequence. The sample has approximately 400,000 clones on record, 85% of them singletons. The ten largest account for about 3.3% of the sample.

General findings and caveats noted by the study authors: The authors noted that total T cell responses may have been underestimated by the TCR breadth and depth analyses. The study was not powered to compare responses between vaccine doses or regimens. Spike-specific TCR breadth was higher in Ad26.COV2.S recipients than in placebo recipients (P = 0.0014). After vaccination, substantial breadth of spike-specific CD8+ and CD4+ T cell responses was reported. Comparable non-spike TCR breadth was observed between vaccine and placebo recipients, consistent with only spike being contained in the vaccine.

According to the study, the label for this sample's treatment or condition signals: about 20 received Ad26.COV2.S at low or high dose, single or two shots; 5 received placebo; per-sample allocation not given. For vaccine and placebo recipients, the sequenced repertoires came from samples collected on day 63 after the first injection. Cohort 1b enrolled about 25 adults aged 18-55 years at a single site in Boston, USA, between 29 July and 7 August 2020. Ad26.COV2.S consisted of a replication-incompetent adenovirus type 26 vector by which a prefusion-stabilized SARS-CoV-2 spike protein from the original Wuhan strain was expressed. The origin of this receptor is a person between 18 and 59 years old who received the Ad26.COV2.S COVID-19 vaccine or a placebo. The specimen comprised peripheral blood, sampled in a trial of Ad26.COV2.S vaccine versus placebo.

The CDR3 region: CASSPPGTMETQYF. The nucleotide sequence is TGTGCCAGCAGCCCGCCCGGGACTATGGAGACCCAGTACTTC. The V and J segments used are TRBV3-1 (or the pseudogene TRBV3-2) and TRBJ2-5; 7 bases in the middle match TRBD2. Reading the germline V gene (reference sequence) gives CDR1 LGHDT and CDR2 YNNKEL. The CDR3 holds 14 amino acids from the cysteine to the phenylalanine. The kept DNA is CDR3 alone, 42 bases in frame from the first base. Ends trimmed: V by 4 bases, J by 5 bases; bases unmatched to a gene: 7.